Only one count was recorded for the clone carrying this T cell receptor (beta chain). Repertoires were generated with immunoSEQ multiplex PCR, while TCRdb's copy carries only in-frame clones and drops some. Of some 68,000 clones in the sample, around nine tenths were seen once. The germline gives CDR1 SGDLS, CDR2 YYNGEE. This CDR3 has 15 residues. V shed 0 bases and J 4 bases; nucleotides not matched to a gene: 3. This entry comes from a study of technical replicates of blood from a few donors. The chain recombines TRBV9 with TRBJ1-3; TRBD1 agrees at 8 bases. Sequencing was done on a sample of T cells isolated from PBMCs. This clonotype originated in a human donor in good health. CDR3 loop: CASSVGTGPGNTIYF. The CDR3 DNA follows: TGTGCCAGCAGCGTAGGGACAGGGCCCGGAAACACCATATATTTT.